This T cell receptor (beta chain) was found in a study of shared clonotypes between healthy human individuals (dated by TCRdb to the early 2020s). At the level of the whole study: The cohort included three men and a couple of women between 18 and 49 years of age. To estimate repertoire size and how much clonotypes are shared between individuals, the study performed deep sequencing of blood TCR repertoires from a few healthy adults. Per donor, three plates each were used for CD4 naive and CD4 memory, two for CD8 naive, and one for CD8 memory. To increase sequencing depth and limit assay-specific biases, different laboratories used diverse techniques to prepare libraries and sequence TCR repertoires. Leukapheresis yielded between about 0.94 and 8.9 billion PBMCs per donor.

The V end gives up 3 bases and the J end 4 bases, leaving 8 bases in the junction not matched to a gene. From its cysteine to its phenylalanine, the CDR3 spans 18 amino acids. Only CDR3 DNA is held: 54 bases, read in frame from base 1. CDR1 and CDR2 were assigned from the germline V gene as SGHVS and FNYEAQ. CD8 naive samples were CD45RO-negative cells positively selected for CCR7, giving a CD45RA+CCR7+ population that excluded TemRA cells. Healthy HIV-negative adults with no recently reported acute infections or vaccinations were included as donors. Every donor was a Caucasian adult living in Nashville, Tennessee, USA. Blood was collected by leukapheresis, and PBMCs were isolated by Ficoll-Histopaque density gradient centrifugation and then cryopreserved in liquid nitrogen vapor phase. Analytical flow cytometry was used to check the purity and quantity of every magnetically sorted T cell population. Each sorted fraction had its genomic DNA isolated and then quantified by UV absorbance on a Nanodrop 2000c.

Comments on this clone: The antigen this receptor binds is unknown. Base qualities were left out, and no much larger clone turns up one base away.

TCR CDR3 regions were amplified from genomic DNA by multiplex PCR using the deep immunoSEQ assay. Extracted genomic DNA from each cell subset was distributed evenly across all wells of several immunoSEQ 96-well plates, and each plate was treated as a replicate. For sorted subsets, about 200 ng genomic DNA, equal to 30,000 to 35,000 T cell genomes, was loaded into each replicate PCR. The purified libraries were quantified using a Qubit 3.0 fluorometer, sized with a Bioanalyzer 2100, and then quantified again using the KAPA Library Quantification kit. Every immunoSEQ 96-well plate was sequenced on a separate single-read 150-cycle Illumina NextSeq 550 flow cell. Processing in the source paper ran as follows. Because only junctional sequences without quality scores were contained in the immunoSEQ output, filtering matching that applied to full-length reads could not be performed. Sequences were annotated with PyIR, a Python wrapper for IgBLAST v1.9, using IMGT germline references to assign V/J genes and CDR3. Any read was removed if the V/J assignment was weak (E-value above 1e-6), the CDR3 was missing, or the read contained stop codons, out-of-frame junctions, or ambiguous translated residues. A V3J clonotype was defined by an identical inferred V gene, J gene, and CDR3 amino acid sequence. Percentage overlap between repertoires was computed as shared unique clonotypes divided by the size of the smaller repertoire. RTK rarefaction, the Chao1 estimator, and Recon v2.1 estimates of unobserved clonotypes were used to assess repertoire richness. OLGA was used to compute generation probabilities for all TCRbeta clonotypes that the gDNA method yielded from a handful of donors. TCRdb carries this immuneACCESS record with in-frame sequences only. Its versions omit some clonotypes, under half of them owing to an unresolved V gene in the studies checked, with the rest unexplained. V, J and clone size are those of that table, while D and trimming were read from the DNA. Within this sample are millions of clones, with about 93% of them counted one time only. The ten largest clonotypes hold 1.7% of the sample.

The investigation overall reported the following: Sampling was limited to blood, and TCR repertoires in tissue likely differ from TCR repertoires in blood. The genetic and exposure-history diversity represented was limited by the small number of donors. Compared with non-shared clonotypes, the clonotypes found in all four sorted-subset donors had higher generation probabilities. Even with the large sequencing depth, rarefaction of the sorted-subset datasets indicated that sequencing was incomplete. Estimated clonotype richness was generally larger for naive than for memory subsets. When a handful of donors were compared, the shared fraction of clonotypes was about 5.4% for naive CD4, around 4% for naive CD8, roughly 2.3% for memory CD4, and under 0.5% for memory CD8. Pairwise subsampling led to the expectation that sequencing depth would affect the degree of clonotype sharing among donors.

This clonotype was obtained from a man aged 18 to 35 in good health. Some clones in this sample may be carry-over from other donors' samples. Specimen: naive CD8+ T cells from PBMCs. The label giving this sample's cell subset or site can be read as: CD45RA+CCR7+. Here the chain combines TRBV7-6 and TRBJ2-6; the junction holds 11 bases that match TRBD1. The CDR3 reads CASSFRGQGAEGANVLTF. The nucleotide sequence reads TGTGCCAGCAGCTTCCGAGGACAGGGGGCCGAAGGGGCCAACGTCCTGACTTTC.